The T cell receptor beta chain under discussion was sequenced for a study of T cell responses to AZD1222 COVID-19 vaccine. Study-level findings and limits: Reportedly, nearly half of unique spike TCRs recognized epitopes outside B.1.351/B.1.1.7 mutations. Clonal diversity was possibly underestimated; the donors were predominantly white British and more often female.

This CDR3 has 14 amino acids. CDR1 is SGDLS, CDR2 YYNGEE, per germline. V was shortened by 0 bases and J by 3 bases, with 10 bases between the two germline ends. With regard to this clone: Its target is not known.

Profiled with immunoSEQ multiplex PCR; TCRdb holds only in-frame clones, not every one. The repertoire holds 150,000 to 200,000 clones, with around 93% as singletons. The rearrangement uses TRBV9 and TRBJ2-7; tentative D call: TRBD2 (6 bases). The material was peripheral blood, obtained on day 0 of AZD1222 vaccination. The source of this sequence is an adult in good health. The CDR3 DNA follows: TGTGCCAGCAGCGTAGAGGAGGGAGGCTACGAGCAGTACTTC. Encoded protein: CASSVEEGGYEQYF.